The source of this T cell receptor beta chain is a study of radiation and T cells in renal cell carcinoma. At the level of the study: Nephrectomy followed 15 Gy stereotactic body radiation by 4 weeks.

Trimming took 3 bases from V and 7 from J; bases not matched to a gene: 3. The CDR3 is 15 residues long. Germline V gene lookup returns CDR1 SGHRS and CDR2 YFSETQ. Described time point: baseline pretreatment blood. Stated treatment: 15 Gy SBRT to primary tumor, nephrectomy 4 weeks later. Here immunoSEQ multiplex PCR was the method, and the copy in TCRdb shows in-frame clones only, minus some. The sample lists 120,000 to 150,000 clones; approximately 90% were seen once. The sequence was obtained from a woman in her 70s with renal cell carcinoma. Specimen: blood, collected from a patient whose treatment included radiotherapy and nephrectomy. The chain employs TRBV5-1 and TRBJ2-1; 14 bases agree with TRBD2. This CDR3 is CASSSGLAGENEQFF. The CDR3 DNA reads as TGCGCCAGCAGCTCGGGACTAGCGGGGGAGAATGAGCAGTTCTTC. Full variable domain (remainder filled in from reference TRBV5-1 and TRBJ2-1): KAGVTQTPRYLIKTRGQQVTLSCSPISGHRSVSWYQQTPGQGLQFLFEYFSETQRNKGNFPGRFSGRQFSNSRSEMNVSTLELGDSALYLCASSSGLAGENEQFFGPGTRLTVL.